The present entry profiles one TCR beta chain with its context. Its cognate antigen is unknown. The DNA is omitted, as the CDR3 cannot be located on it reliably, and the CDR3 follows TCRdb's listing. This sample was included in a study of Ad26.COV2.S vaccination and SARS-CoV-2 variants. For the study at large: Donor was assigned to the Ad26.COV2.S arm of trial COV1001. Once, or twice with 56 days between doses, Ad26.COV2.S was given intramuscularly. Study-wide results and caveats: Comparability of non-spike TCR breadth was observed across vaccine and placebo recipients.

Here immunoSEQ multiplex PCR was the method, and the copy in TCRdb shows in-frame clones only, minus some. The table has more than 350,000 clones, about nine tenths seen once. The treatment was: 15 to 20 received Ad26.COV2.S at low or high dose, single or two shots; about five received placebo; per-sample allocation not given. Following the first vaccine or placebo injection, samples were taken on day 63. The CDR3 comprises 18 residues, both ends counted. Germline CDR1 and CDR2: LNHDA and SQIVND (reference sequence). Specimen: peripheral blood, collected in a trial of Ad26.COV2.S vaccine versus placebo. This clonotype was sampled from a person between 18 and 65 years old who received the Ad26.COV2.S COVID-19 vaccine or a placebo. This chain uses TRBV19 with TRBJ2-5; the tabulated D call, TRBD1, remains unverified against the DNA. Here the CDR3 reads CASSTGPRDPVLQETQYF.